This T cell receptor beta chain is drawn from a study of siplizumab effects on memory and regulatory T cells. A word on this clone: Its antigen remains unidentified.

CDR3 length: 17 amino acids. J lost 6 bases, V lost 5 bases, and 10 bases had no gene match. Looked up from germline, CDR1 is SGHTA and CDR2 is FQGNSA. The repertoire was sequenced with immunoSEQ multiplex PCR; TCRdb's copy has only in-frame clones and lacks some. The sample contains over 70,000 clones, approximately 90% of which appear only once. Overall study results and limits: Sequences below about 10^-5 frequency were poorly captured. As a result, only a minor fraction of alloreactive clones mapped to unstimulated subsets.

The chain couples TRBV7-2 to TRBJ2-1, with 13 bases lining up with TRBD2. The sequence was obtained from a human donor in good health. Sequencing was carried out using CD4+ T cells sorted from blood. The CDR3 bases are TGTGCCAGCAGCCCTGGACTAGCGGGAGTAGCGGGCAATGAGCAGTTCTTC. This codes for CASSPGLAGVAGNEQFF.